These T cell receptor beta chains were read from a single sample in a study of T cell repertoires in cytomegalovirus infection. These receptors' targets are unknown. Using its own MiXCR run on the reads, TCRdb lists one record per CDR3 protein. Among about 830,000 distinct CDR3 sequences listed, around a third were seen once. The specimen comprised cultured CD8+ T cells from PBMCs, sampled from culture after CMV antigen stimulation. These receptors were taken from a human donor in good health (CMV status not recorded). Some clones in this sample may be carry-over from other donors' samples. CDR3s include the opening cysteine and the closing phenylalanine or tryptophan. The D gene is left open where the match is weak. Clone size is shown for a subset of rows, as once, few, many or a class of expanded clone.

V gene	J gene	clone size	D gene	CDR3 protein	CDR3 DNA
TRBV12-3/TRBV12-4	TRBJ2-3	many	.	CASKPGGNTDTQYF	TGTGCCAGCAAGCCAGGTGGCAACACAGATACGCAGTATTTT
TRBV9	TRBJ1-2	few	.	CASSVMGPNYGYTF	TGTGCCAGCAGCGTAATGGGACCTAACTATGGCTACACCTTC
TRBV28	TRBJ1-2	.	TRBD1	CASRVEGGAGGYTF	TGTGCCAGCAGGGTCGAAGGGGGCGCTGGTGGCTACACCTTC
TRBV7-6	TRBJ2-2	many	.	CASSYGANTGELFF	TGTGCCAGCTCCTACGGGGCGAACACCGGGGAGCTGTTTTTT
TRBV6-5	TRBJ2-5	few	.	CASSPLQRGLQETQYF	TGTGCCAGCAGTCCGCTCCAGAGGGGACTGCAAGAGACCCAGTACTTC
TRBV27	TRBJ1-3	.	.	CASSFGAAGNTIYF	TGTGCCAGCAGTTTTGGGGCAGCTGGAAACACCATATATTTT
TRBV6-5	TRBJ2-1	.	TRBD2	CASSYVLVGGGENEQFF	TGTGCCAGCAGTTATGTACTAGTGGGCGGGGGGGAGAATGAGCAGTTCTTC
TRBV3-1	TRBJ1-2	.	TRBD1	CASSWHRGSADDGYTF	TGTGCCAGCAGTTGGCACAGGGGATCGGCCGATGATGGCTACACCTTC
TRBV28	TRBJ2-1	.	TRBD1	CASTSTGKIYNEQFF	TGTGCCAGCACCTCGACAGGGAAAATCTACAATGAGCAGTTCTTC
TRBV19	TRBJ2-1	few	.	CASSDQSSYNEQFF	TGTGCCAGTAGCGACCAGAGCTCCTACAATGAGCAGTTCTTC
TRBV20-1	TRBJ2-1	.	TRBD2	CSARVRGGLREQFF	TGCAGTGCTAGGGTGCGGGGGGGCCTTCGGGAGCAGTTCTTC
TRBV4-3	TRBJ1-4	.	.	CASSQDSVGQSLFF	TGCGCCAGCAGCCAAGATTCGGTGGGACAAAGTCTGTTTTTT
TRBV20-1	TRBJ1-5	.	TRBD1	CSAKTGGRGQPQHF	TGCAGTGCAAAGACAGGGGGTAGGGGTCAGCCCCAGCATTTT
TRBV7-4	TRBJ2-7	few	.	CASRAAPGTKVENLPYEQYF	TGTGCCAGCAGGGCAGCACCCGGGACAAAAGTGGAGAATTTACCCTACGAGCAGTACTTC
TRBV7-3	TRBJ2-3	few	TRBD2	CASSETGGAPDTQYF	TGTGCCAGCAGCGAAACGGGGGGGGCCCCAGATACGCAGTATTTT
TRBV7-9	TRBJ2-5	few	.	CASSLALGLKTQYF	TGTGCCAGCAGCTTAGCCCTGGGGCTGAAGACCCAGTACTTC
TRBV6-2/TRBV6-3	TRBJ1-5	few	.	CASSSTRTVYSNQPQHF	TGTGCCAGCAGTTCCACTCGGACAGTCTATAGCAATCAGCCCCAGCATTTT
TRBV5-5	TRBJ1-1	.	.	CASSLNPYFNRNTEAFF	TGTGCCAGCAGCTTAAATCCTTATTTCAATAGAAACACTGAAGCTTTCTTT
TRBV6-2/TRBV6-3	TRBJ2-3	.	TRBD2	CAIRGTRGGSTDTQYF	TGTGCCATCCGTGGCACCCGGGGGGGCAGCACAGATACGCAGTATTTT
TRBV7-9	TRBJ2-3	.	.	CASSLQGILDTQYF	TGTGCCAGCAGCCTACAGGGTATTCTAGATACGCAGTATTTT
TRBV9	TRBJ1-1	.	TRBD1	CASSGGTDFRAFF	TGTGCCAGCAGCGGCGGGACAGACTTTCGAGCTTTCTTT
TRBV7-6	TRBJ2-1	few	.	CASSLGAYEQFF	TGTGCCAGCAGCTTAGGGGCTTATGAGCAGTTCTTC
TRBV12-3/TRBV12-4	TRBJ1-1	many	TRBD1	CASSYRDRLNTEAFF	TGTGCCAGCAGCTACCGGGACAGGTTGAACACTGAAGCTTTCTTT